This T cell receptor beta chain was documented in a study of cytotoxic CD8 clonotypes in ibrutinib-treated CLL. This clone was counted only a few times. Assay used: immunoSEQ multiplex PCR; TCRdb lists only in-frame clones, some missing. This sample yields about 97,000 clones, of which around 73% are seen a single time; about 33% belongs to the top ten. V was clipped by 5 bases and J by 4 bases; unmatched bases: 7. Germline V gene sequence: CDR1 PRHDT, CDR2 FYEKMQ (reference sequence). CDR3 size: 15 residues. This rearrangement joins TRBV13 to TRBJ1-4, with 7 nucleotides matching TRBD1. Sequences were derived from PBMCs, sampled after 12 months of ibrutinib treatment. The clonotype comes from a human donor with chronic lymphocytic leukemia. The CDR3 DNA reads TGTGCCAGCAGCGGACAACAGGGGATTAATGAAAAACTGTTTTTT. This codes for CASSGQQGINEKLFF.